A selection of T cell receptor beta chains follows, all from one sample in a study of early T cells in non-severe SARS-CoV-2 infection. TCRdb reprocessed the 5' RACE reads via MiXCR and lists one record per CDR3 protein. The profile covers 55,000 to 85,000 distinct CDR3 sequences, with 12% appearing a single time and approximately 4.5% taken by the ten largest. Sequenced sample: whole blood. These receptors were taken from an adult who was a healthcare worker with PCR-confirmed SARS-CoV-2 infection or an uninfected control (not recorded which). Both conserved end residues are part of each CDR3. The D gene is left open where the match is weak. A row's size may be missing; if present it is once, few, many or a size class.

>TRBD2|TRBV7-6|18|TRBJ2-7|NA
CASSSSTPLAGGTYEQYF
TGTGCCAGCAGCTCCTCAACCCCTCTAGCGGGAGGGACCTACGAGCAGTACTTC
>NA|TRBV6-1|15|TRBJ1-1|few
CASSEERWGDTEAFF
TGTGCCAGCAGTGAAGAGCGGTGGGGGGACACTGAAGCTTTCTTT
>NA|TRBV29-1|11|TRBJ1-1|many
CSGVERTEAFF
TGCAGCGGAGTAGAAAGAACTGAAGCTTTCTTT
>NA|TRBV5-5|13|TRBJ2-7|NA
CASSGRADYEQYF
TGTGCCAGCAGCGGCCGGGCCGACTACGAGCAGTACTTC
>TRBD1|TRBV19|15|TRBJ1-4|few
CASRSGGSGNEKLFF
TGTGCCAGCCGATCAGGGGGCAGTGGTAATGAAAAACTGTTTTTT
>NA|TRBV18|15|TRBJ2-6|NA
CASTPQDSGANVLTF
TGTGCCAGCACACCACAGGACTCTGGGGCCAACGTCCTGACTTTC
>TRBD2|TRBV6-1|15|TRBJ2-7|NA
CASRGQAGGPYEQYF
TGTGCCAGCAGAGGTCAAGCGGGAGGGCCTTACGAGCAGTACTTC
>TRBD2|TRBV29-1|15|TRBJ2-7|few
CSVESGTSGIHEQYF
TGCAGCGTTGAATCCGGGACTAGCGGGATACACGAGCAGTACTTC
>NA|TRBV7-2|13|TRBJ2-2|many
CASSSLGAGELFF
TGTGCCAGCAGCTCTTTGGGGGCCGGGGAGCTGTTTTTT
>NA|TRBV6-5|13|TRBJ1-6|few
CATTRVRNSPLHF
TGTGCCACCACCCGGGTGCGGAATTCACCCCTCCACTTT
>NA|TRBV19|16|TRBJ2-2|many
CASRRGIAANTGELFF
TGTGCCAGTAGACGGGGTATCGCAGCGAACACCGGGGAGCTGTTTTTT
>NA|TRBV29-1|10|TRBJ1-1|NA
CSVRVTEAFF
TGCAGCGTTCGAGTCACTGAAGCTTTCTTT
>NA|TRBV6-1|13|TRBJ2-1|many
CASSEAEYNEQFF
TGTGCCAGCAGTGAAGCCGAGTACAATGAGCAGTTCTTC
>TRBD1|TRBV19|14|TRBJ1-2|few
CASRTWQGDYGYTF
TGTGCCAGTAGAACATGGCAGGGGGACTATGGCTACACCTTC
>TRBD1|TRBV7-9|18|TRBJ2-7|once
CASSRPSRDRVPSYEQYF
TGTGCCAGCAGCCGACCCTCCCGGGACAGGGTCCCCTCCTACGAGCAGTACTTC
>NA|TRBV18|11|TRBJ2-7|few
CASSPSNEQYF
TGTGCCAGCTCACCGTCGAACGAGCAGTACTTC
>TRBD2|TRBV29-1|15|TRBJ2-1|NA
CSVERGLAGGHEQFF
TGCAGCGTTGAACGGGGACTAGCGGGAGGCCATGAGCAGTTCTTC
>TRBD1|TRBV11-2|16|TRBJ2-7|many
CASSSRGGAEGYEQYF
TGTGCCAGCAGCTCGCGAGGGGGCGCCGAAGGCTACGAGCAGTACTTC
>TRBD1|TRBV7-2|14|TRBJ2-5|NA
CASSPGTGRKTQYF
TGTGCCAGCAGCCCCGGGACAGGGAGAAAGACCCAGTACTTC
>NA|TRBV18|15|TRBJ2-1|many
CASSPPGPQSGEQFF
TGTGCCAGCTCACCCCCGGGGCCTCAATCCGGTGAGCAGTTCTTC
>NA|TRBV7-8|13|TRBJ1-1|few
CASSGTGNEAGVF
TGTGCCAGCAGCGGTACAGGGAATGAAGCAGGTGTCTTT
>TRBD1|TRBV6-5|16|TRBJ1-1|few
CASSYTGTGVYTEAFF
TGTGCCAGCAGTTACACGGGGACAGGGGTTTACACTGAAGCTTTCTTT
>NA|TRBV7-2|12|TRBJ1-1|few
CASSLSGTEAFF
TGTGCCAGCAGCTTATCCGGGACTGAAGCTTTCTTT
>TRBD2|TRBV28|16|TRBJ2-1|NA
CASSRNLAGVNNEQFF
TGTGCCAGCAGCCGAAACCTAGCGGGGGTCAACAATGAGCAGTTCTTC
>NA|TRBV7-2|17|TRBJ2-6|medium-sized
CASSLAGDLSGANVLTF
TGTGCCAGCAGCTTAGCGGGGGACCTCTCTGGGGCCAACGTCCTGACTTTC
>TRBD2|TRBV7-6|16|TRBJ2-3|many
CASSPASGISTDTQYF
TGTGCCAGCAGCCCCGCTAGCGGTATAAGCACAGATACGCAGTATTTT
>NA|TRBV2|19|TRBJ1-1|NA
CASSEAKLLDRTNPPEAFF
TGTGCCAGCAGTGAAGCTAAGTTATTAGACAGGACCAACCCCCCTGAAGCTTTCTTT
>TRBD2|TRBV2|16|TRBJ2-1|few
CASRGLAGGPYNEQFF
TGTGCCAGCAGGGGACTAGCGGGAGGGCCTTACAATGAGCAGTTCTTC
>NA|TRBV29-1|12|TRBJ2-4|few
CSVANAKNIQYF
TGCAGCGTTGCCAATGCCAAAAACATTCAGTACTTC
>TRBD1|TRBV12-3/TRBV12-4|15|TRBJ1-4|NA
CASLLTGTGHEKLFF
TGTGCCAGCCTCCTAACCGGGACAGGGCATGAAAAACTGTTTTTT
>NA|TRBV27|15|TRBJ2-7|many
CASSTRAGVIYEQYF
TGTGCCAGCAGTACGCGGGCAGGGGTGATCTACGAGCAGTACTTC
>TRBD1|TRBV7-9|13|TRBJ2-7|many
CASSSTGDREQYF
TGTGCCAGCAGCTCGACAGGGGATCGCGAGCAGTACTTC
>TRBD2|TRBV5-1|19|TRBJ2-6|NA
CASSLVGTSAYSGANVLTF
TGCGCCAGCAGCTTGGTAGGGACTAGCGCCTACTCTGGGGCCAACGTCCTGACTTTC
>TRBD2|TRBV2|13|TRBJ2-3|many
CASNIAGGDTQYF
TGTGCCAGCAATATAGCGGGAGGAGATACGCAGTATTTT
>TRBD2|TRBV29-1|16|TRBJ2-1|few
CSVAGSGLAGVWEQFF
TGCAGCGTTGCAGGGTCTGGGCTAGCGGGAGTATGGGAGCAGTTCTTC
>NA|TRBV2|13|TRBJ1-1|many
CASSVADSTEAFF
TGTGCCAGCAGTGTGGCAGATTCCACTGAAGCTTTCTTT
>TRBD1|TRBV5-8|14|TRBJ1-2|many
CASSLDRGAGGYTF
TGTGCCAGCAGCTTGGACAGGGGCGCAGGAGGCTACACCTTC
>NA|TRBV9|14|TRBJ2-4|NA
CASSVGLAKNIQYF
TGTGCCAGCAGCGTCGGTCTAGCCAAAAACATTCAGTACTTC
>TRBD2|TRBV7-3|16|TRBJ2-2|NA
CASRPTTSENTGELFF
TGTGCCAGCAGGCCCACGACTAGCGAGAACACCGGGGAGCTGTTTTTT
>TRBD1|TRBV7-3|14|TRBJ2-7|NA
CASFARDRQYEQYF
TGTGCCAGCTTCGCACGGGACAGACAATACGAGCAGTACTTC
>NA|TRBV3-1|15|TRBJ1-5|many
CASSQGSGGNQPQHF
TGTGCCAGCAGCCAAGGCAGTGGTGGCAATCAGCCCCAGCATTTT
>NA|TRBV4-1|16|TRBJ1-2|NA
CASSQDLGGLGYGYTF
TGCGCCAGCAGCCAAGATTTGGGGGGGCTTGGCTATGGCTACACCTTC
>NA|TRBV5-4|14|TRBJ2-5|many
CASSRRDREETQYF
TGTGCCAGCAGCCGGCGGGACCGCGAAGAGACCCAGTACTTC
>NA|TRBV7-6|17|TRBJ2-5|NA
CASTSQWEYRVQETQYF
TGTGCCAGCACCAGTCAGTGGGAATACAGGGTCCAAGAGACCCAGTACTTC
>NA|TRBV29-1|14|TRBJ1-1|many
CSVEARAMNTEAFF
TGCAGCGTTGAAGCCCGGGCCATGAACACTGAAGCTTTCTTT